The 23 T cell receptor beta chains in this list originate from one sample, sequenced in a study of lymphopenia after photon versus proton radiotherapy. Sequencing was performed with immunoSEQ multiplex PCR; in TCRdb, only in-frame clones are kept and a portion is missing. Here the sample spans around 19,000 clones, 92% being singletons. The sequencing here drew on peripheral blood, taken from a patient treated with photon-based radiotherapy. Every receptor here comes from a woman between 35 and 50 years old with cholangiocarcinoma.

The chain uses TRBV11-2 and TRBJ2-3; TRBD2 is a possible D gene (5 bases). Trimming took 4 bases from V and 6 from J, leaving 11 bases between them. Germline CDR1 SGHAT, CDR2 FQNNGV. There are 13 residues in the CDR3. The CDR3 DNA is TGTGCCAGCAGCTCATCGAGGGCTGATACGCAGTATTTT. It is translated as CASSSSRADTQYF.

The sample holds one count of this clone. The rearrangement joins TRBV15 to TRBJ2-7, with 10 bases fitting TRBD1. CDR3 length: 14 amino acids. The ends lost 3 bases at V and 2 bases at J; junction bases unmatched: 1. The germline CDR1 and CDR2 sequences are LNHNV and YYDKDF (reference sequence). The CDR3 nucleotides are TGTGCCACCAGCAGGGACAGGGGGACCTACGAGCAGTACTTC. Translating it yields CATSRDRGTYEQYF. Full variable domain (missing parts from reference TRBV15 and TRBJ2-7): DAMVIQNPRYQVTQFGKPVTLSCSQTLNHNVMYWYQQKSSQAPKLLFHYYDKDFNNEADTPDNFQSRRPNTSFCFLDIRSPGLGDTAMYLCATSRDRGTYEQYFGPGTRLTVT.

V and J are TRBV27 and TRBJ1-5; D might be TRBD1 (5 bases). The germline V and J ends were trimmed by 1 base and 4 bases, with 5 bases remaining between them. Germline CDR1 is MNHEY and CDR2 is SMNVEV (reference sequence). This CDR3 has 13 amino acids. The CDR3 region is CASSLWGNQPQHF. The DNA for the CDR3 is TGTGCCAGCAGTTTATGGGGGAATCAGCCCCAGCATTTT.

The chain links TRBV9 to TRBJ2-7; D remains unclear. Germline V lookup: CDR1 SGDLS, CDR2 YYNGEE. V lost 4 bases, J lost 0 bases, and 17 bases lay in between. The CDR3 has 16 amino acids. CDR3 nucleotides: TGTGCCAGCAGCACGACTGGCAGTTTTATCTCCTACGAGCAGTACTTC. The encoded protein is CASSTTGSFISYEQYF.

In regard to this clone: Sequence at one end of the junction differs from germline and may be a read error. This sequence joins TRBV7-9 and TRBJ2-7, with D maybe TRBD1 (6 bases). Per germline, CDR1 SEHNR and CDR2 FQNEAQ (reference sequence). This CDR3 spans 12 amino acids. The CDR3 sequence: CASSRDRDNPHF. CDR3 nucleotide sequence: TGTGCCAGCAGTAGAGACCGGGACAACCCTCACTTC.

V gene TRBV30 combines with J gene TRBJ1-1, with a tentative D call TRBD1 (5 bases). Trimming removed 4 bases at V and 5 bases at J, with 17 bases between. Germline V gene lookup returns CDR1 GTSNPN and CDR2 SVGIG (reference sequence). The CDR3 is made up of 14 amino acids. The DNA for the CDR3 is TGTGCCTGGATAGGGGAGGTTACCAGGACTGAAGCTTTCTTT. It codes for CAWIGEVTRTEAFF.

As DNA, the CDR3 is TGCGCCAGCAGCCAAGAATCCGGGAGTCCATCCTACGAGCAGTACTTC. As protein: CASSQESGSPSYEQYF. The V and J genes are TRBV4-3 and TRBJ2-7; D is perhaps TRBD2 (6 bases). CDR1 and CDR2 (germline): LGHNA, YSLEER. CDR3 length: 16 amino acids. The V end lost 0 bases, the J end lost 1 base, and 13 bases lay between the germline ends.

This chain connects TRBV6-5 to TRBJ2-1; TRBD2 matches 9 bases. Trimming removed 5 bases from V and 6 bases from J; junction bases left unmatched: 2. The CDR3 loop spans 13 amino acids. In germline, CDR1 is MNHEY, CDR2 SVGAGI. This chain's CDR3 is CASSGTSPNEQFF. The DNA for the CDR3 is TGTGCCAGCAGTGGGACTAGCCCCAATGAGCAGTTCTTC.

The chain employs TRBV7-9 and TRBJ1-3; the D gene is possibly TRBD1 (5 bases). V lost 0 bases to trimming and J lost 3 bases, with 6 bases between them. CDR3 length equals 14 residues. Germline V gene sequence: CDR1 SEHNR, CDR2 FQNEAQ (reference sequence). The CDR3 loop reads CASSLAGGGNTIYF. CDR3 bases: TGTGCCAGCAGCTTAGCTGGGGGTGGAAACACCATATATTTT.

The chain joins TRBV18 to TRBJ2-3; 11 bases are a match to TRBD2. Per germline, CDR1 KGHSH and CDR2 LQKENI. V shed 2 bases, J shed 6 bases, and the junction held 4 bases outside the gene matches. CDR3 length: 15 amino acids. The CDR3 protein is CASSPIAGGSDTQYF. The CDR3 nucleotides are TGTGCCAGCTCACCAATAGCGGGGGGGTCGGATACGCAGTATTTT.

The chain uses TRBV27 and TRBJ1-2; D not certain. Germline V gene sequence: CDR1 MNHEY, CDR2 SMNVEV (reference sequence). The CDR3 loop spans 14 amino acids. Trimming pared 2 bases from V and 8 bases from J, leaving 15 bases between. CDR3 amino acids: CASSLGSTSGGYTF. The CDR3 DNA reads as TGTGCCAGCAGTTTAGGCAGCACCTCGGGAGGCTACACCTTC.

J is TRBJ1-5 and V is TRBV6-6; 8 bases match TRBD1. The CDR3 runs 16 residues. J gave up 2 bases and V 5 bases, and 8 bases lay outside the gene matches. The germline V gene encodes CDR1 MNHNY and CDR2 SVGAGI (reference sequence). The CDR3 reads CASSTARGQGNQPQHF. In DNA, the CDR3 is TGTGCCAGCAGTACCGCGAGGGGACAGGGCAATCAGCCCCAGCATTTT.

The rearrangement joins TRBV28 to TRBJ1-1; D possibly corresponds to TRBD1 (6 bases). Per the germline V gene, CDR1 is MDHEN and CDR2 is SYDVKM. The CDR3 has 15 residues. V was trimmed by 2 bases and J by 2 bases, leaving 12 bases between them. In nucleotides, the CDR3 is TGTGCCAGCAGTTTACCAGGGGCTTCCAACACTGAAGCTTTCTTT. Translated, it gives CASSLPGASNTEAFF.

The chain uses TRBV5-4 and TRBJ2-4, with TRBD1 matching over 8 bases. This CDR3 region has 15 residues. The germline V gene encodes CDR1 SGHNT and CDR2 YYREEE (reference sequence). Trimming took 1 base from V and 7 from J; bases not matched to a gene: 7. The CDR3 loop is CASSLPPGQDNIQYF. CDR3 DNA: TGTGCCAGCAGCTTGCCTCCGGGACAGGACAACATTCAGTACTTC.

The genes are TRBV6-6 and TRBJ1-2; 7 positions agree with TRBD1. The J segment lost 1 base and the V segment lost 10 bases, leaving 9 bases of the junction unmatched. The CDR3 consists of 14 residues. The germline CDR1 and CDR2 sequences are MNHNY and SVGAGI (reference sequence). CDR3 amino acids: CATSQRDSNYGYTF. Here the CDR3 DNA reads TGTGCCACTAGCCAAAGGGACAGTAACTATGGCTACACCTTC.

Points on this clone: The sample carries other DNA sequences with the same CDR3. The rearrangement uses TRBV7-9 and TRBJ2-2; D is unclear. Looked up from germline, CDR1 is SEHNR and CDR2 is FQNEAQ (reference sequence). Trimming removed 2 bases from V and 1 base from J, with 11 bases in between. The CDR3 covers 16 residues. The CDR3 here is CASSLWGGRNTGELFF. The CDR3 DNA sequence: TGTGCCAGCAGCTTATGGGGTGGGCGGAACACCGGGGAGCTGTTTTTT. The whole variable domain, filled in from reference TRBV7-9 and TRBJ2-2, reads DTGVSQNPRHKITKRGQNVTFRCDPISEHNRLYWYRQTLGQGPEFLTYFQNEAQLEKSRLLSDRFSAERPKGSFSTLEIQRTEQGDSAMYLCASSLWGGRNTGELFFGEGSRLTVL.

V and J are TRBV18 and TRBJ2-7, with 12 bases fitting TRBD2. After removal of 3 bases from V and 0 bases from J, the junction contained 12 bases not matched to a gene. The CDR3 totals 19 residues. Germline-derived CDR1 and CDR2 are KGHSH and LQKENI. CDR3 in DNA: TGTGCCAGCTCACCTCTGGGTCCTGGACTAGCGGGGAACTCCTACGAGCAGTACTTC. It is translated as CASSPLGPGLAGNSYEQYF.

For the CDR3, the DNA is TGTGCCAGCTCACTCGTTGACAGGAGCTCCTACGAGCAGTACTTC. Translated: CASSLVDRSSYEQYF. V usage is TRBV18 and J usage is TRBJ2-7; a weak D match, TRBD1 (6 bases). Trimming removed 4 bases at V and 0 bases at J, with 13 bases between. The CDR3 covers 15 residues. Germline CDR1 and CDR2: KGHSH and LQKENI.

The V and J genes are TRBV7-8 and TRBJ2-7; D may be TRBD1 (5 bases). This CDR3 has 14 residues. From germline, CDR1 is SGHVS and CDR2 FQNEAQ. V gave up 3 bases and J gave up 4 bases, with 13 bases separating them. The CDR3 sequence is CASSFRQGVYEQYF. The DNA for the CDR3 is TGTGCCAGCAGCTTCCGGCAGGGTGTGTACGAGCAGTACTTC.

The chain combines TRBV7-6 with TRBJ2-7; TRBD1 agrees at 11 bases. The CDR3 runs to 15 residues. The germline CDR1 and CDR2 sequences are SGHVS and FNYEAQ. V dropped 4 bases and J dropped 3; count of bases not matched to a gene: 5. CDR3 amino acids: CASSSGQGAVYEQYF. In DNA, the CDR3 is TGTGCCAGCAGCTCAGGACAGGGGGCTGTCTACGAGCAGTACTTC.

The chain couples TRBV6-5 to TRBJ1-1; D is unclear. This CDR3 is built from 15 residues. Germline-derived CDR1 and CDR2 are MNHEY and SVGAGI. The V and J ends lost 0 bases and 0 bases respectively, with 8 bases between them. Written as DNA, the CDR3 is TGTGCCAGCAGTTACTCGACGGCCATGAACACTGAAGCTTTCTTT. Translation: CASSYSTAMNTEAFF.

The V call is TRBV9, the J call TRBJ1-6; 12 bases fit TRBD1. The CDR3 covers 17 residues. The germline V gene encodes CDR1 SGDLS and CDR2 YYNGEE. J gave up 8 bases and V 4 bases, and 10 bases lay outside the gene matches. CDR3 sequence: CASSLRDRGLSDSPLHF. The CDR3 region has the DNA TGTGCCAGCAGCTTGCGGGACAGGGGGCTTTCGGATTCACCCCTCCACTTT.

The rearrangement joins TRBV7-9 to TRBJ1-1; D gene ambiguous. Trimming cost V 0 bases and J 2 bases, with 7 bases left between them. CDR3 size: 14 residues. Looked up from germline, CDR1 is SEHNR and CDR2 is FQNEAQ (reference sequence). The CDR3 spells CASSLAWGNTEAFF. The CDR3 DNA reads as TGTGCCAGCAGCTTAGCGTGGGGTAACACTGAAGCTTTCTTT. The variable domain in full, with the rest retrieved from reference TRBV7-9 and TRBJ1-1, is DTGVSQNPRHKITKRGQNVTFRCDPISEHNRLYWYRQTLGQGPEFLTYFQNEAQLEKSRLLSDRFSAERPKGSFSTLEIQRTEQGDSAMYLCASSLAWGNTEAFFGQGTRLTVV.